One and the same sample provided the 7 T cell receptor beta chains below, sequenced in a study of blood T cell repertoires in COVID-19. Generated by immunoSEQ multiplex PCR, the TCRdb table keeps only in-frame clones and is missing some. The table records roughly 280,000 clones, 86% of them present only once. Material: peripheral blood. Receptor source: a man aged 25-45 years with active or convalescent COVID-19.

This chain links TRBV19 with TRBJ1-2; a weak D match, TRBD1 (5 bases). With 6 bases removed from V and 3 bases from J, the gap between germline ends came to 11 bases. The CDR3 length is 13 residues. Per the germline V gene, CDR1 is LNHDA and CDR2 is SQIVND (reference sequence). The CDR3 sequence: CASRDRGDYGYTF. DNA for the CDR3: TGTGCCAGTAGAGATCGGGGGGACTATGGCTACACCTTC.

The chain couples TRBV7-9 to TRBJ2-3; the match to TRBD2 covers 8 bases. The CDR3 has 14 residues. V shed 11 bases, J shed 4 bases, and the junction held 11 bases outside the gene matches. The germline CDR1 and CDR2 sequences are SEHNR and FQNEAQ (reference sequence). The DNA of the CDR3 is TGTGCCGGCTCCGGGACTAGGGACGCAGATACGCAGTATTTT. This codes for CAGSGTRDADTQYF.

The genes are TRBV3-1 (or the pseudogene TRBV3-2) and TRBJ2-1, with 10 bases aligning to TRBD1. The CDR3 is made up of 16 amino acids. The V gene end was trimmed by 5 bases and the J gene end by 2 bases; junction bases not matched to a gene: 6. Germline CDR1 reads LGHDT; CDR2 reads YNNKEL (reference sequence). CDR3 residues: CASSETGGITYNEQFF. The CDR3 coding sequence is TGTGCCAGCAGCGAGACAGGGGGCATTACCTACAATGAGCAGTTCTTC.

V usage is TRBV11-2 and J usage is TRBJ1-6; tentatively, D is TRBD1 (5 bases). The germline V gene has CDR1 SGHAT and CDR2 FQNNGV. The CDR3 has 16 residues. V lost 4 bases to trimming and J lost 10 bases, with 20 bases between them. CDR3 residues: CASSSARQLGNSPLHF. The CDR3 DNA sequence: TGTGCCAGCAGCTCCGCGAGACAGTTAGGGAACTCACCCCTCCACTTT.

The chain couples TRBV2 to TRBJ2-5; 12 bases match TRBD2. V shed 1 base, J shed 3 bases, and the junction held 12 bases outside the gene matches. Germline V gene lookup returns CDR1 SNHLY and CDR2 FYNNEI. The CDR3 length is 19 residues. The CDR3 coding sequence is TGTGCCAGCAGTGAAGACGCAGAGACTAGCGGGGGAGTGGAAGAGACCCAGTACTTC. Residues: CASSEDAETSGGVEETQYF.

The chain carries TRBV4-2 and TRBJ2-3; D uncertain. The V and J ends lost 1 base and 6 bases respectively, with 5 bases between them. From germline, CDR1 is LGHNA and CDR2 YNFKEQ. The CDR3 is 12 residues long. The DNA of the CDR3 is TGTGCCAGCAGCCAAGTTTCTGATACGCAGTATTTT. Protein product: CASSQVSDTQYF.

This clone was seen a single time. The J gene is TRBJ1-4, the V gene TRBV9; D is possibly TRBD1 (5 bases). With 4 bases removed from V and 8 bases from J, the gap between germline ends came to 18 bases. The germline V gene has CDR1 SGDLS and CDR2 YYNGEE. The CDR3 length is 15 residues. The CDR3 here is CASSPEGALSEKLFF. The CDR3 nucleotides are TGTGCCAGCAGCCCCGAAGGGGCGTTATCCGAAAAACTGTTTTTT.